A single sample gave rise to the 20 T cell receptor beta chains below, sequenced in a study of CD4 T cells in relation to SARS-CoV-2 and coronaviruses. Generated by immunoSEQ multiplex PCR, the TCRdb table keeps only in-frame clones and is missing some. The data show over 25,000 clones, 75% seen once. The unexposed donors gave CD4+ T cells in about 2010-2019, prior to COVID-19. The cells were cultured for under 13 days before CD4+ T cells were isolated. Their antigens are not known. The sequencing sample was made of CD4+ T cells from PBMCs, cultured in vitro. The receptor set was obtained from a human donor in good health.

The CDR3 DNA reads TGTGCCAGCAGCCAAGTACCGGGACCCTCGGGTACAGATACGCAGTATTTT. Protein: CASSQVPGPSGTDTQYF. The chain links TRBV4-2 to TRBJ2-3, with D perhaps being TRBD1 or TRBD2 (5 bases each). The CDR3 is made up of 17 amino acids. Germline assignment: CDR1 LGHNA and CDR2 YNFKEQ. Trimming cost V 1 base and J 3 bases, with 17 bases left between them.

This clone is deemed medium-sized (0.01 to 0.1%). The chain links TRBV7-9 to TRBJ2-7; D remains ambiguous. Looked up from germline, CDR1 is SEHNR and CDR2 is FQNEAQ (reference sequence). Between the trimmed V and J ends, which lost 5 bases and 3 bases, there was a span of 8 bases. CDR3 size: 12 residues. The CDR3 is CASSPGYYEQYF. In nucleotides, the CDR3 is TGTGCCAGCAGCCCTGGGTACTACGAGCAGTACTTC.

The chain couples TRBV4-2 to TRBJ2-1; D remains ambiguous. The length of the CDR3 is 18 residues. With 0 bases removed from V and 3 bases from J, the gap between germline ends came to 18 bases. The germline V gene encodes CDR1 LGHNA and CDR2 YNFKEQ. CDR3: CASSQDSYGQTSYNEQFF. The CDR3, as DNA: TGTGCCAGCAGCCAAGACTCTTACGGGCAGACGAGCTACAATGAGCAGTTCTTC.

This clone was seen a few times. The CDR3 loop reads CASSSGGSLWNTIYF. In nucleotides, the CDR3 is TGTGCCAGTAGTTCAGGAGGGTCGCTCTGGAACACCATATATTTT. The rearrangement links TRBV19 to TRBJ1-3, with no clear D. Germline-derived CDR1 and CDR2 are LNHDA and SQIVND (reference sequence). This CDR3 region has 15 residues. V was pared by 5 bases and J by 7 bases, with 18 bases between.

This rearrangement joins TRBV9 to TRBJ2-3, with D possibly being TRBD2 (6 bases). Germline CDR1 is SGDLS and CDR2 is YYNGEE. The CDR3 length is 18 residues. V was clipped by 0 bases and J by 6 bases, with 23 bases between them. This CDR3 reads CASSVVPLSGESLDTQYF. CDR3 DNA sequence: TGTGCCAGCAGCGTAGTCCCCCTTTCGGGAGAGTCCTTGGATACGCAGTATTTT.

The chain recombines TRBV6-2 or TRBV6-3 with TRBJ2-4, with 9 bases aligning to TRBD2. Looked up from germline, CDR1 is MNHEY and CDR2 is SVGEGT. The junction had 6 bases not matched to a gene; V was cut back by 5 bases and J by 4 bases. This CDR3 contains 15 residues. CDR3 region: CASSLRTSVKNIQYF. In DNA, the CDR3 is TGTGCCAGCAGTCTCCGGACTAGCGTGAAAAACATTCAGTACTTC.

The chain recombines TRBV18 with TRBJ2-1; 9 nucleotides agree with TRBD2. The CDR3 loop spans 16 amino acids. J lost 10 bases, V lost 1 base, and 11 bases had no gene match. Germline V gene data show CDR1 as KGHSH and CDR2 as LQKENI. The CDR3 DNA follows: TGTGCCAGCTCACCACTCAGCGGGGGGACCTTCGGGGAGCAGTTCTTC. Translated: CASSPLSGGTFGEQFF.

The rearrangement joins TRBV11-2 to TRBJ2-1, with TRBD2 matching 8 bases. In germline, CDR1 is SGHAT, CDR2 FQNNGV. This CDR3 region has 19 residues. V shed 1 base and J 0 bases; nucleotides not matched to a gene: 11. The CDR3 nucleotides are TGTGCCAGCAGCTTAGTTTCGGGTAGCGGGGTTGGCTCCTACAATGAGCAGTTCTTC. It translates to CASSLVSGSGVGSYNEQFF. Full variable domain (remainder filled in from reference TRBV11-2 and TRBJ2-1): EAGVAQSPRYKIIEKRQSVAFWCNPISGHATLYWYQQILGQGPKLLIQFQNNGVVDDSQLPKDRFSAERLKGVDSTLKIQPAKLEDSAVYLCASSLVSGSGVGSYNEQFFGPGTRLTVL.

The chain joins TRBV5-4 to TRBJ2-1; 12 bases fit TRBD2. This CDR3 contains 15 residues. Losses at the gene ends were 4 bases for V and 12 bases for J; bases not matched to a gene: 11. CDR1 is SGHNT and CDR2 is YYREEE in the germline V gene (reference sequence). This chain's CDR3 is CASSGRLAGALVQFF. The CDR3 DNA reads as TGTGCCAGCAGCGGGAGACTAGCGGGGGCCCTCGTGCAGTTCTTC.

The chain couples TRBV7-9 to TRBJ2-1; D uncertain. The germline gives CDR1 SEHNR, CDR2 FQNEAQ (reference sequence). V lost 2 bases and J lost 6, with 8 bases in between. The CDR3 covers 13 residues. This CDR3 reads CASSLLRVNEQFF. The DNA of the CDR3 is TGTGCCAGCAGCTTATTACGGGTCAATGAGCAGTTCTTC.

A single count supports this clone. This chain joins TRBV3-1 (or the pseudogene TRBV3-2) and TRBJ1-2; D is uncertain. V was cut by 0 bases and J by 2 bases, with 10 bases left in between. Looked up from germline, CDR1 is LGHDT and CDR2 is YNNKEL (reference sequence). CDR3 length equals 15 residues. For the CDR3, the DNA is TGTGCCAGCAGCCAAGATCGTGGTTACAACTATGGCTACACCTTC. Residues: CASSQDRGYNYGYTF.

The DNA for the CDR3 is TGTGCCAGCAGCTTAGCAGATACGCAGTATTTT. It specifies CASSLADTQYF. The chain recombines TRBV7-6 with TRBJ2-3; D call uncertain. The ends were cut back, 0 bases at V and 5 bases at J, with 0 bases in the middle. Germline CDR1 and CDR2: SGHVS and FNYEAQ. This CDR3 region has 11 residues.

V and J are TRBV10-2 and TRBJ2-7; D is possibly TRBD2 (5 bases). Germline V gives CDR1 WSHSY, CDR2 SAAADI. Trimming took off 6 bases at V and 2 bases at J, with 14 bases between the two ends. The CDR3 is 14 residues long. The CDR3 is CASSDTSGTYEQYF. In DNA form, the CDR3 reads TGCGCCAGCAGCGACACTAGTGGGACCTACGAGCAGTACTTC.

This chain links TRBV10-1 with TRBJ2-3; D is perhaps TRBD1 (8 bases). Per the germline V gene, CDR1 is WNHNN and CDR2 is SYGVQD (reference sequence). The CDR3 contains 18 residues. V lost 4 bases and J 0 bases, leaving 20 bases between the germline ends. CDR3 DNA: TGCGCCAGCAGTGGAGGACAGGGAGGGGGCTACAGCACAGATACGCAGTATTTT. Protein: CASSGGQGGGYSTDTQYF.

V is TRBV3-1 (or the pseudogene TRBV3-2) and J is TRBJ2-7, with D possibly TRBD1 on 5 matching bases. The CDR3 totals 13 residues. In germline, CDR1 is LGHDT, CDR2 YNNKEL (reference sequence). The V end lost 4 bases, the J end lost 4 bases, and 11 bases lay between the germline ends. For the CDR3, the DNA is TGTGCCAGCAGCCTTACAGACAGATACGAGCAGTACTTC. Its protein product is CASSLTDRYEQYF.

V gene TRBV7-3 combines with J gene TRBJ2-2; 12 bases are shared with TRBD1. CDR1 and CDR2 (germline): SGHTA, FQGTGA. This CDR3 contains 20 residues. Trimming removed 5 bases from V and 3 bases from J; junction bases left unmatched: 16. CDR3 nucleotides: TGTGCCAGCAGCAACCGGGACAGGGGGCGCATTAGGTCCGACACCGGGGAGCTGTTTTTT. Translated: CASSNRDRGRIRSDTGELFF.

The chain recombines TRBV6-5 with TRBJ2-7, with D maybe TRBD2 (7 bases). This CDR3 is 15 amino acids long. The germline CDR1 and CDR2 sequences are MNHEY and SVGAGI. V was shortened by 2 bases and J by 1 base, with 12 bases between the two germline ends. Here the CDR3 DNA reads TGTGCCAGCAGTTACGGGGGGGACAAGTCCTACGAGCAGTACTTC. This translates into CASSYGGDKSYEQYF.

This chain links TRBV2 with TRBJ1-2; 7 bases are a match to TRBD1. The CDR3 loop spans 16 amino acids. Trimming removed 1 base from V and 5 bases from J; junction bases left unmatched: 10. Germline V gene data show CDR1 as SNHLY and CDR2 as FYNNEI. CDR3 in DNA: TGTGCCAGCAGTGAAGAACAGGGGATATTCTTATATGGCTACACCTTC. Translated, it gives CASSEEQGIFLYGYTF.

The genes are TRBV7-2 and TRBJ1-1; TRBD1 might be the D (5 bases). V was cut by 5 bases and J by 5 bases, with 15 bases left in between. This CDR3 is 14 amino acids long. Germline loops: CDR1 SGHTA, CDR2 FQGNSA. This CDR3 is CASSLGPGATEAFF. CDR3 DNA sequence: TGTGCCAGCAGCCTTGGACCTGGGGCGACTGAAGCTTTCTTT.

J is TRBJ2-3 and V is TRBV25-1; no clear D gene. Per the germline V gene, CDR1 is MGHDK and CDR2 is SYGVNS. The V end lost 2 bases, the J end lost 1 base, and 13 bases lay between the germline ends. This CDR3 is built from 16 residues. Here the CDR3 reads CASSEPGRMGTDTQYF. The CDR3 coding sequence is TGTGCCAGCAGTGAACCTGGGCGGATGGGCACAGATACGCAGTATTTT. Variable domain in full (rest from reference TRBV25-1 and TRBJ2-3): EADIYQTPRYLVIGTGKKITLECSQTMGHDKMYWYQQDPGMELHLIHYSYGVNSTEKGDLSSESTVSRIRTEHFPLTLESARPSHTSQYLCASSEPGRMGTDTQYFGPGTRLTVL.